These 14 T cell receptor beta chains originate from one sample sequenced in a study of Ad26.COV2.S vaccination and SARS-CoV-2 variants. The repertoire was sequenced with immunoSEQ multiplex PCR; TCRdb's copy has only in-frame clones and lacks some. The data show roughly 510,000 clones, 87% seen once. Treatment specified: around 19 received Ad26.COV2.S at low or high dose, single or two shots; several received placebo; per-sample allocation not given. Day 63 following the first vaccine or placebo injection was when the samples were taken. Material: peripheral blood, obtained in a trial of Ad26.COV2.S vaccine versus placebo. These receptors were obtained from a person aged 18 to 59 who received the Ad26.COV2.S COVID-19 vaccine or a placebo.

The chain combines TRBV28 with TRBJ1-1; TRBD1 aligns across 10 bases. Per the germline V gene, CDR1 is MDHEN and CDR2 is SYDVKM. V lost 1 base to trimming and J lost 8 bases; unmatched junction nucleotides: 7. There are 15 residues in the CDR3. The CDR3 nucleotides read TGTGCCAGCAGTTTATTATGGGGACAGGGGTCCGAAGCTTTCTTT. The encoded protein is CASSLLWGQGSEAFF.

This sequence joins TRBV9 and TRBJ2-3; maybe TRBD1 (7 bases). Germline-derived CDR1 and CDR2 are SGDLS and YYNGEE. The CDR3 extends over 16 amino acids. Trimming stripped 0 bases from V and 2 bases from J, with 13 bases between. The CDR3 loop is CASSVEGGGPTDTQYF. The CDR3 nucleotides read TGTGCCAGCAGCGTAGAAGGAGGGGGCCCCACAGATACGCAGTATTTT.

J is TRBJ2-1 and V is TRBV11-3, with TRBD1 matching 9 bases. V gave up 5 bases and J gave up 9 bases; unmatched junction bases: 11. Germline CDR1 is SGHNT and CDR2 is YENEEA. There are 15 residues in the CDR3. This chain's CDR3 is CASSHPGTGRFEQFF. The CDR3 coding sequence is TGTGCCAGCAGCCATCCCGGGACAGGGCGGTTTGAGCAGTTCTTC.

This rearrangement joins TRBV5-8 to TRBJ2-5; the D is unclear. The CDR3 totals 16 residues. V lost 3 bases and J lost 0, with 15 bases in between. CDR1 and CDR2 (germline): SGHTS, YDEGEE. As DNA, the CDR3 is TGTGCCAGCAGCTGGACCCAGCAGACACACCAAGAGACCCAGTACTTC. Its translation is CASSWTQQTHQETQYF.

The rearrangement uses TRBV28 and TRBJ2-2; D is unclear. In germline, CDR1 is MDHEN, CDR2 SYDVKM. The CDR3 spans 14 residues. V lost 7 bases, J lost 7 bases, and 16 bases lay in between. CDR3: CASTPAGEGGELFF. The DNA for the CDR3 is TGTGCCAGCACCCCCGCTGGGGAAGGCGGGGAGCTGTTTTTT.

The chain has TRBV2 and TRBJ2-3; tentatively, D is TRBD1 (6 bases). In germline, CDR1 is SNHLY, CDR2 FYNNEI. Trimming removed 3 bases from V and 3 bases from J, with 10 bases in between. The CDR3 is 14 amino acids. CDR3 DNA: TGTGCCAGCAGTGAGGGACATCCGACAGATACGCAGTATTTT. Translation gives CASSEGHPTDTQYF.

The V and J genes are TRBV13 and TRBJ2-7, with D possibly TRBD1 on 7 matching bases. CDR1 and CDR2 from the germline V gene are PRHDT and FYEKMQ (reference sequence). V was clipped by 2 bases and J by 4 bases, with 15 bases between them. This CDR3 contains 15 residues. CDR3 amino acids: CASSLLGQGGYEQYF. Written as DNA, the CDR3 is TGTGCCAGCAGCTTATTAGGGCAGGGGGGTTACGAGCAGTACTTC.

The CDR3 coding sequence is TGTGCCAGCAACCGAATACAAACTTCCTACGAGCAGTACTTC. Amino acid sequence: CASNRIQTSYEQYF. The chain links TRBV25-1 to TRBJ2-7; no reliable D call. Trimming removed 7 bases at V and 1 base at J, with 14 bases between. Germline CDR1 MGHDK, CDR2 SYGVNS. The CDR3 contains 14 residues.

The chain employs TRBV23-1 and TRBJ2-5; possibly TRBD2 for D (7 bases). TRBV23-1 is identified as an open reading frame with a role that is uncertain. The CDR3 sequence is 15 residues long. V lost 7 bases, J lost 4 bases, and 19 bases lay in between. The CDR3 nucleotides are TGCGCCAGCAAGGAAGGTGGGGAGGGGGTAGAGACCCAGTACTTC. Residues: CASKEGGEGVETQYF.

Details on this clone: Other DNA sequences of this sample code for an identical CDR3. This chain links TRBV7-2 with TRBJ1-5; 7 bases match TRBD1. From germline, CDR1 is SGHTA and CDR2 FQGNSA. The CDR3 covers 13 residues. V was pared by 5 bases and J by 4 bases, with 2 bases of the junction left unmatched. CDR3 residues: CASSSRGNQPQHF. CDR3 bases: TGTGCCAGCAGCAGCAGGGGGAATCAGCCCCAGCATTTT.

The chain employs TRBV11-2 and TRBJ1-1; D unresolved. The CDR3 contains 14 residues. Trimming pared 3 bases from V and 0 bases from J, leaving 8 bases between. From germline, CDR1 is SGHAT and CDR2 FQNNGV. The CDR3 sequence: CASSLGNLNTEAFF. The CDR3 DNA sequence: TGTGCCAGCAGCTTGGGGAACCTGAACACTGAAGCTTTCTTT.

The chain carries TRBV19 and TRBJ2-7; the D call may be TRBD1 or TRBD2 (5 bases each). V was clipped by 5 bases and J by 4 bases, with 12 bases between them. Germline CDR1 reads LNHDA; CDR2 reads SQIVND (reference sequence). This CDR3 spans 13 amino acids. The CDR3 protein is CASSAPGPYEQYF. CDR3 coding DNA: TGTGCCAGTAGTGCCCCGGGACCGTACGAGCAGTACTTC.

CDR3 amino acids: CASSSGRQNTEAFF. CDR3 coding DNA: TGTGCCAGCAGTTCGGGCAGGCAGAACACTGAAGCTTTCTTT. This chain uses TRBV28 with TRBJ1-1; D remains ambiguous. V was shortened by 4 bases and J by 1 base, with 10 bases between the two germline ends. Per germline, CDR1 MDHEN and CDR2 SYDVKM. The CDR3 extends over 14 amino acids. The full variable domain, with the rest looked up from reference TRBV28 and TRBJ1-1, is DVKVTQSSRYLVKRTGEKVFLECVQDMDHENMFWYRQDPGLGLRLIYFSYDVKMKEKGDIPEGYSVSREKKERFSLILESASTNQTSMYLCASSSGRQNTEAFFGQGTRLTVV.

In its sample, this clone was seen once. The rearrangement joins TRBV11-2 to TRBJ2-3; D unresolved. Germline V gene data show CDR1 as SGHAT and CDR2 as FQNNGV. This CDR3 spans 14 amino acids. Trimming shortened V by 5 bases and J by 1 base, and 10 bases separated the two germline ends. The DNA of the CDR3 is TGTGCCAGCAGCCGTGACATACGCACAGATACGCAGTATTTT. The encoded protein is CASSRDIRTDTQYF.